Shown below are 22 T cell receptor beta chains from a single sample sequenced in a study of T cells after posttransplantation cyclophosphamide. Assay: immunoSEQ multiplex PCR; the TCRdb copy retains only in-frame clones and omits some. The repertoire shows some 11,000 clones, none seen only once; the top ten take 20% to 30%. A marrow graft followed busulfan-fludarabine conditioning, with cyclophosphamide on days +3 and +4. Sequenced here: PBMCs, sampled after allogeneic stem cell transplant with posttransplant cyclophosphamide. The receptors stem from a female patient in her thirties or forties who received an allogeneic stem cell transplant from a related donor, was CMV-positive, and had acute GVHD only. Some T cells may arise from the graft donor.

This clone was counted many times. The CDR3 sequence is CASSLSQGSTGNTIYF. CDR3 in DNA: TGTGCCAGCAGCTTATCGCAGGGGTCAACTGGAAACACCATATATTTT. The chain is built from TRBV11-2 and TRBJ1-3; a weak D match, TRBD1 (6 bases). This CDR3 has 16 residues. Trimming removed 2 bases at V and 2 bases at J, with 13 bases between. Looked up from germline, CDR1 is SGHAT and CDR2 is FQNNGV.

This clone was found many times. The V and J genes are TRBV19 and TRBJ2-5, with 8 bases that match TRBD1. J gave up 5 bases and V 8 bases, and 7 bases lay outside the gene matches. Germline-derived CDR1 and CDR2 are LNHDA and SQIVND (reference sequence). This CDR3 has 13 amino acids. CDR3 nucleotide sequence: TGTGCCAGTGCCGGGACAGGTGGTGAGACCCAGTACTTC. Its protein product is CASAGTGGETQYF.

This clone was observed many times. The V gene is TRBV19, the J gene TRBJ2-3; D is perhaps TRBD1 (6 bases). The CDR3 extends over 19 amino acids. CDR1 is LNHDA, CDR2 SQIVND, per germline (reference sequence). Trimming removed 6 bases from V and 2 bases from J, with 27 bases in between. The CDR3 DNA sequence: TGTGCCAGTAGCCCCCAATTTAGGCACCTGAGGGGGAACACAGATACGCAGTATTTT. It encodes CASSPQFRHLRGNTDTQYF.

This clone was recorded at least ten times. This chain links TRBV4-1 with TRBJ2-3; 8 nucleotides agree with TRBD2. Trimming at V came to 5 bases and at J to 1 base, leaving 8 bases not matched to a gene. Germline V CDR1 and CDR2: MGHRA, YSYEKL. This CDR3 is built from 16 residues. The CDR3 protein is CASSSPGRVGTDTQYF. The CDR3 coding sequence is TGCGCCAGCAGCTCTCCCGGGAGGGTTGGCACAGATACGCAGTATTTT.

There are many counts of this clone. The rearrangement uses TRBV7-8 and TRBJ2-6, with 9 bases matching TRBD1. Trimming removed 5 bases from V and 2 bases from J; junction bases left unmatched: 7. Germline CDR1 reads SGHVS; CDR2 reads FQNEAQ. This CDR3 contains 17 residues. The CDR3 DNA follows: TGTGCCAGCAGCGTGACACAGGGGGCTGCTGGGGCCAACGTCCTGACTTTC. Its protein product is CASSVTQGAAGANVLTF.

This clone was found many times. The chain recombines TRBV7-3 with TRBJ2-2; tentatively, D is TRBD1 (6 bases). The CDR3 sequence is 13 residues long. The germline gives CDR1 SGHTA, CDR2 FQGTGA. Trimming left V 5 bases short and J 5 bases short, with 9 bases between. The CDR3 nucleotides are TGTGCCAGCAGCCCTCAGGGGACCGGGGAGCTGTTTTTT. Its protein is CASSPQGTGELFF. Full variable domain (missing parts from reference TRBV7-3 and TRBJ2-2): GAGVSQTPSNKVTEKGKYVELRCDPISGHTALYWYRQSLGQGPEFLIYFQGTGAADDSGLPNDRFFAVRPEGSVSTLKIQRTERGDSAVYLCASSPQGTGELFFGEGSRLTVL.

At least ten counts were recorded for this clone. This rearrangement joins TRBV29-1 to TRBJ1-1, with D perhaps TRBD1 (5 bases). V was cut by 7 bases and J by 1 base, with 13 bases left in between. The germline CDR1 and CDR2 sequences are SQVTM and ANQGSEA. This CDR3 is 13 amino acids long. This CDR3 is CSAARQSNTEAFF. The CDR3 DNA sequence: TGCAGCGCCGCTAGACAGTCGAACACTGAAGCTTTCTTT.

This clone was seen repeatedly, ten times or more. The chain has TRBV7-2 and TRBJ1-5; 10 bases fit TRBD1. CDR3 length: 19 residues. J lost 0 bases, V lost 8 bases, and 16 bases had no gene match. Germline loops: CDR1 SGHTA, CDR2 FQGNSA. The CDR3 nucleotides read TGTGCCAGCGGAGGGACAGGGGACCACTGGGGATATAGCAATCAGCCCCAGCATTTT. Residues: CASGGTGDHWGYSNQPQHF.

This clone was found a few times. This sequence joins TRBV18 and TRBJ1-3; D not resolved. V was clipped by 2 bases and J by 0 bases, with 11 bases between them. Germline V gene data show CDR1 as KGHSH and CDR2 as LQKENI. The CDR3 is made up of 16 amino acids. The DNA of the CDR3 is TGTGCCAGCTCACCAGCGTTGGGGAGCTCTGGAAACACCATATATTTT. Its translation: CASSPALGSSGNTIYF.

At least ten counts were recorded for this clone. The V gene is TRBV4-2, the J gene TRBJ1-2; 7 nucleotides agree with TRBD1. Looked up from germline, CDR1 is LGHNA and CDR2 is YNFKEQ. This CDR3 region has 15 residues. Trimming removed 2 bases from V and 2 bases from J; junction bases left unmatched: 5. In DNA, the CDR3 is TGTGCCAGCAGCCAATCCGGGACAGAAAACTATGGCTACACCTTC. Its protein is CASSQSGTENYGYTF.

The V call is TRBV4-1, the J call TRBJ2-7, with 11 positions matching TRBD2. The CDR3 consists of 15 residues. V lost 0 bases, J lost 7 bases, and 5 bases stayed unmatched. CDR1 is MGHRA and CDR2 is YSYEKL in the germline V gene. As DNA, the CDR3 is TGCGCCAGCAGCCAAGATTTAACTAGCGGGGGAGAGCAGTACTTC. Encoded protein: CASSQDLTSGGEQYF.

This clone was observed a handful of times. The chain carries TRBV11-2 and TRBJ2-4; 8 bases map to TRBD1. Germline assignment: CDR1 SGHAT and CDR2 FQNNGV. V lost 6 bases to trimming and J lost 4 bases; unmatched junction nucleotides: 5. The CDR3 contains 14 residues. The CDR3 coding sequence is TGTGCCAGCAGACCGGGACAGGAAAAAAACATTCAGTACTTC. It codes for CASRPGQEKNIQYF. Combining the CDR3 with reference TRBV11-2 and TRBJ2-4 gives the whole variable domain EAGVAQSPRYKIIEKRQSVAFWCNPISGHATLYWYQQILGQGPKLLIQFQNNGVVDDSQLPKDRFSAERLKGVDSTLKIQPAKLEDSAVYLCASRPGQEKNIQYFGAGTRLSVL.

This clone was recorded at least ten times. Here the CDR3 reads CATRLSSQAHQPQHF. In DNA form, the CDR3 reads TGTGCCACTCGCCTTTCTTCTCAGGCTCATCAGCCCCAGCATTTT. This chain links TRBV2 with TRBJ1-5; D not certain. The CDR3 loop spans 15 amino acids. Germline V gene sequence: CDR1 SNHLY, CDR2 FYNNEI. V was clipped by 10 bases and J by 5 bases, with 21 bases between them.

At least ten counts were recorded for this clone. The chain joins TRBV12-5 to TRBJ1-1, with D uncertain. Germline V gene lookup returns CDR1 LGHNT and CDR2 FRNRAP. The CDR3 is made up of 15 amino acids. V shed 7 bases and J shed 1 base, with 16 bases lying between them. CDR3 coding DNA: TGTGCTAGTGTTCTCAACTCGGGAGCGAACACTGAAGCTTTCTTT. It encodes CASVLNSGANTEAFF.

The table lists this clone with many counts. V and J are TRBV7-2 and TRBJ2-2, with TRBD2 matching 12 bases. Germline V gene data show CDR1 as SGHTA and CDR2 as FQGNSA. The CDR3 length is 16 residues. V shed 5 bases and J 7 bases; nucleotides not matched to a gene: 8. DNA of the CDR3: TGTGCCAGCAGCCGAACGACTAGCGGGAGTGGCGGGGAGCTGTTTTTT. This codes for CASSRTTSGSGGELFF.

This clone was counted many times. V is TRBV6-4 and J is TRBJ1-6; 7 bases are a match to TRBD1. With 8 bases clipped from V and 11 bases from J, the junction kept 6 bases outside the gene matches. The CDR3 totals 12 residues. CDR1 and CDR2 from the germline V gene are MRHNA and SNTAGT. CDR3 sequence: CASFNRGAPLHF. As DNA, the CDR3 is TGTGCCAGCTTTAACAGGGGCGCACCCCTCCACTTT.

This clone has at least ten counts. CDR3 in DNA: TGTGCCAGCAGCTCTTACGGGGGTACGCAGTATTTT. This encodes CASSSYGGTQYF. This chain links TRBV7-2 with TRBJ2-3; D perhaps matches TRBD2 (6 bases). The CDR3 length is 12 residues. V lost 4 bases, J lost 8 bases, and 10 bases lay in between. The germline gives CDR1 SGHTA, CDR2 FQGNSA.

This clone showed up many times. This chain links TRBV6-5 with TRBJ2-2, with 9 bases fitting TRBD1. The CDR3 loop spans 16 amino acids. The V and J ends lost 0 bases and 5 bases, in that order; junction bases with no gene match: 4. Germline CDR1 MNHEY, CDR2 SVGAGI. The CDR3 protein is CASSYSPTGGTGELFF. The CDR3 region has the DNA TGTGCCAGCAGTTACTCCCCGACAGGGGGGACCGGGGAGCTGTTTTTT.

CDR3 in DNA: TGTGCCAGCAGCCAAGCTTTCGGGGGCACAGATACGCAGTATTTT. Residues: CASSQAFGGTDTQYF. The chain combines TRBV4-2 with TRBJ2-3, with D possibly being TRBD2 (5 bases). V lost 1 base and J 1 base, leaving 9 bases between the germline ends. The germline CDR1 and CDR2 sequences are LGHNA and YNFKEQ. The CDR3 is 15 residues long.

The chain carries TRBV7-9 and TRBJ2-5; weak D call: TRBD2 (6 bases). The CDR3 sequence is 14 residues long. The germline V and J ends were trimmed by 0 bases and 9 bases, with 14 bases remaining between them. Germline values: CDR1 SEHNR, CDR2 FQNEAQ (reference sequence). This chain's CDR3 is CASSLATTWEAQYF. The CDR3 nucleotides read TGTGCCAGCAGCTTAGCGACCACATGGGAGGCCCAGTACTTC.

This clone was observed a few times. The rearrangement joins TRBV6-7 to TRBJ2-4; 8 bases are a match to TRBD1. TRBV6-7 is flagged as an ORF with uncertain function. The CDR3 has 14 amino acids. Unmatched junction bases numbered 7, after V lost 10 bases and J lost 2 bases. The CDR3 is CAMYRGISKNIQYF. The CDR3 bases are TGTGCCATGTACAGGGGGATATCCAAAAACATTCAGTACTTC.

This clone was seen many times. The V gene is TRBV27, the J gene TRBJ2-7; 8 positions match TRBD1. The CDR3 is made up of 14 amino acids. V trimming: 4 bases; J trimming: 5 bases; junction bases outside the gene matches: 7. Per germline, CDR1 MNHEY and CDR2 SMNVEV (reference sequence). CDR3 loop: CASSSRQGYHEQYV. Written as DNA, the CDR3 is TGTGCCAGCAGTTCTCGACAGGGGTACCACGAGCAGTACGTC.